Here is one T cell receptor beta chain with its context. Antigen specificity is unknown. The protocol was immunoSEQ multiplex PCR, while the TCRdb copy is restricted to in-frame clones and leaves out a portion. The profile covers about 14,000 clones, with 78% appearing a single time and 0.35% to 0.55% taken by the ten largest. This entry is derived from a study of follicular helper T cells after annual influenza vaccination. Time point reported: 2015-2016 season, pre-vaccination. Subjects lived in the community and lacked influenza vaccine within the prior 6 months. Broader study findings: Yearly vaccinations repeatedly recalled conserved clonotypes in ICOS+CD38+ cTfh. ICOS+CD38+ cTfh clonality tracked population frequency, and its change tracked circulating plasmablast change.

This CDR3 spans 13 amino acids. Germline loops: CDR1 SEHNR, CDR2 FQNEAQ (reference sequence). V lost 3 bases, J lost 2 bases, and 6 bases lay in between. This clonotype originated in an adult who received the influenza vaccine. Specimen: CXCR5- memory CD4+ T cells sorted from blood, collected on the day of influenza vaccination. This chain links TRBV7-9 with TRBJ2-3, with D unclear. This CDR3 reads CASSLADTDTQYF. CDR3 in DNA: TGTGCCAGCAGCTTGGCAGACACAGATACGCAGTATTTT.